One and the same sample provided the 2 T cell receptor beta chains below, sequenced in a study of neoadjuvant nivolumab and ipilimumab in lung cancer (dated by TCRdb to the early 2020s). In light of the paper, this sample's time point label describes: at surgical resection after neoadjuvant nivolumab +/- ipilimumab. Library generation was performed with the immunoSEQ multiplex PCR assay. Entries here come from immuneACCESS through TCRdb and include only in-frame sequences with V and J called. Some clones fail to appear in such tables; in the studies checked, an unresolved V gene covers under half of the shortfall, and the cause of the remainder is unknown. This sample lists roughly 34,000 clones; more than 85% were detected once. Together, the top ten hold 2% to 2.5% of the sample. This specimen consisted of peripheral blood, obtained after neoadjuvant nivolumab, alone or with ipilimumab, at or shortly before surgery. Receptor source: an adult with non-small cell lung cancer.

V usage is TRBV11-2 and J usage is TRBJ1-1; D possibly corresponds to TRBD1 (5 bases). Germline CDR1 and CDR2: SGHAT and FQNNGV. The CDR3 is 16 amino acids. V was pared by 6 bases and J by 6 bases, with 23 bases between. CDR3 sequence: CASSFGGRTLAAEAFF. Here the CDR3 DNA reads TGTGCCAGCAGTTTTGGAGGACGGACACTAGCCGCTGAAGCTTTCTTT. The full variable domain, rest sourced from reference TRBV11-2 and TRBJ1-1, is EAGVAQSPRYKIIEKRQSVAFWCNPISGHATLYWYQQILGQGPKLLIQFQNNGVVDDSQLPKDRFSAERLKGVDSTLKIQPAKLEDSAVYLCASSFGGRTLAAEAFFGQGTRLTVV.

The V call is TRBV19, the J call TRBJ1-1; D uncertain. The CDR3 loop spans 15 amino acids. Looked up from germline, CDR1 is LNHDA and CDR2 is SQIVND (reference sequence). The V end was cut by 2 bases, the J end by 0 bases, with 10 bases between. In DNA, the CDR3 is TGTGCCAGTAGTATAATACGGGGTTTGAACACTGAAGCTTTCTTT. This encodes CASSIIRGLNTEAFF.